The present T cell receptor beta chain was sequenced within a study of cytomegalovirus exposure and HLA in healthy donors (TCRdb year 2017). Some background on the complete study: According to an earlier analysis of a few hundred of the donors, 150 million to 200 million T cells yielded roughly 100 million unique TCR beta sequences and about 300 Gb of sequence data. A later analysis re-analyzed previously published TCR beta repertoires from several hundred donors and added high-resolution HLA genotyping to study TCR occurrence patterns. Of the approximately 400 genotyped donors, approximately 83% fell in the genetic ancestry cluster associated with self-reported Caucasian donors. Four to six DR-DQ haplotypes were handled as single units for association and clustering, since linkage in the cohort was strong. The study aimed to test whether cataloging public T cell receptors could reveal signatures of past pathogen exposure. Using immunosequencing, the study profiled T cell repertoires from 666 subjects and related those repertoires to cytomegalovirus serostatus. In an earlier analysis of over 550 of the donors, high-throughput TCR beta sequencing was used to judge whether each TCR beta V gene segment behaved as functional or pseudogenic. Donor age, sex, ethnicity and CMV serostatus were collected together with the repertoire data. An early release covering roughly 600 HLA-typed donors comprised about 300 gigabases of sequencing data and 85 million or so unique TCR sequences. To predict cytomegalovirus infection status, the study combined high-throughput TCR immunosequencing, statistical association of individual TCRs with disease status, and machine learning. A later genetic analysis used genome-wide SNP genotypes for about 60% of the roughly 670 donors, treating that subset as a discovery cohort. Typing coverage differed by locus: A, B, C, DRB1 and DQB1 were typed in roughly 629-630 donors, DQA1 in around 500, DPA1 in around 610, and DPB1 in 472. Besides the first cohort of roughly 700 subjects, a separate validation cohort made up of over a hundred different subjects was used. Among some 400 genotyped donors of the cohort, an average of approximately 240,000 unique TCR beta nucleotide sequences were sequenced per donor, around 20% of them non-productive. HLA typing included class I and class II loci at four-digit resolution. All discovery cohort repertoires had been generated on a single sequencing platform. Rather than drawing on any new phenotypic data, the later analysis identified candidate immune exposures from TCR beta sequences and the way those sequences occurred across donors.

Points on this clone: Its antigen is still unknown. The record has no base qualities; no much larger clone is one base away.

Including cysteine and phenylalanine, the CDR3 has 17 amino acids. Only the CDR3 part of the read is kept: 51 bases, read in frame from the first base. For this chain, trimming is 4 bases at the V end and 2 bases at the J end, and the number of junction bases without a gene match is 4. According to the germline V gene, CDR1 reads LGHNA and CDR2 reads YNFKEQ. Library prep was done by the immunoSEQ multiplex PCR assay. For the multiplex PCR, a mixture combining 60 forward primers for TCR Vbeta segments and 13 reverse primers for TCR Jbeta segments was used. The CDR3 region of rearranged TCR beta genes was amplified from genomic DNA with a multiplex PCR assay. On the Illumina HiSeq System, the amplified TCR beta libraries were sequenced as 87-base-pair reads. Regarding the original processing steps: In a later analysis, 77 million or so unique TCR beta chains were counted across the approximately 670 repertoires, and roughly 9.9 million of these chains were shared by at least two donors. To remove PCR and sequencing errors, raw reads were error-corrected and collapsed into unique sequences using a nearest-neighbor algorithm that merged closely related sequences. To assign V, D and J gene segments, CDR3 sequences were aligned to IMGT reference sequences. For a sequence to be retained, a match of at least six nucleotides was required to both a V gene segment and a J gene segment. Rearrangements were called productive when the CDR3 lacked stop codons and stayed in frame with V and J; all others were non-productive. Following IMGT convention, CDR3 was defined as the stretch from the second conserved V-encoded cysteine up to the conserved J-encoded phenylalanine. Sequences without an unambiguous match to a single V gene segment were excluded from the earlier analysis of about 600 of the donors. An earlier analysis of fewer than 650 of the donors classified V segments as functional when productive rearrangements were above 56.7% and as segregating when the standard deviation between donors was above 5%. To diagnose cytomegalovirus status from the catalog of TCR beta chain sequences, a statistical classification framework was built. A later analysis assigned V and J genes by comparing TCR nucleotide sequences with IMGT/GENE-DB human TR gene sequences. A later analysis assigned CDR3 sequences and most-parsimonious VDJ recombination scenarios with the TCRdist pipeline. In a later analysis, each TCR beta chain was defined by its CDR3 amino acid sequence together with its V-gene family, and reads without a unique V-gene family were excluded. A later analysis removed several hundred highly shared, low-generation-probability nucleotide sequences to deal with suspected cross-contamination and a sequencing artifact. In a later analysis, a clonal expansion index for each public chain was calculated from normalized within-repertoire ranks of inferred template counts. In a later analysis, generation probabilities were computed with a VDJ recombination model fitted to out-of-frame rearrangements, and the resulting probabilities were checked against IGoR. In a later analysis, TCR-TCR, TCR-HLA and TCR-CMV co-occurrence was scored with hypergeometric tests, and a repertoire-size bias correction was applied to TCR pairs. False discovery rates were estimated in a later analysis by permuting HLA or CMV assignments 20 times. In a later analysis, co-occurring TCRs were grouped using DBSCAN, and TCRdist sequence similarity was added for clustering within HLA-allele-positive subsets. For co-occurrence clustering, repertoires with fewer than 30,000 or more than 120,000 public chains were excluded, along with five repertoires with anomalous nucleotide sharing. The clones in this table, taken by TCRdb from immuneACCESS, are in-frame only. Not every clone is retained; where verified, under half of the shortfall comes from an unresolved V gene, and the cause of the rest is unknown. That table is the source of V, J and clone size, and D and trimming were worked out from the DNA. This sample comprises about 120,000 clones, about 74% of them detected only once. The top ten clonotypes cover about 3% of the sample.

The cohort was made up of 666 healthy bone marrow donors. At the time of sampling, all cohort members were nominally healthy, though unrecorded immune exposures were likely present. The donor was CMV seropositive and belonged to the group of more than 250 seropositive cohort members. Every donor gave a peripheral blood sample, and the peripheral blood mononuclear cells from that sample were used for TCR beta sequencing. The Qiagen DNeasy Blood Extraction Kit was used to extract genomic DNA from the blood cell samples. What the authors observed across the whole study: In the study, around 160 TCR beta chains were listed as associated with cytomegalovirus. This cohort had only TCR beta chains sequenced, and the lack of alpha or paired-chain data limited which features could be detected. Some IMGT-functional V segments, including TRBV6-2 and TRBV6-3, could not be told apart with the 87-base-pair reads, so those segments were excluded. While some public TCRs were present in many individuals, most TCR sequences turned up only very rarely across donors. Cytomegalovirus status was reported to be diagnosed by the classifier with high specificity and sensitivity in both the original and validation cohorts. An earlier analysis of roughly 570 of the donors showed that most TCR beta V segments appeared in productive rearrangements either about 90% or about 30% of the time, which broadly matched IMGT annotations. Presence/absence analyses assumed roughly uniform sequencing depth across donors, an assumption that may not hold. Compared with equally common non-associated chains, HLA-associated TCR beta chains in a later analysis were more clonally expanded and had lower generation probabilities. Correlated functional status among segregating V segments might reflect linkage disequilibrium, but an unknown experimental factor could not be ruled out. The authors suggested that the approach could potentially be extended to other disease states and immunological phenotypes. Immune exposure information for the cohort was limited to CMV serostatus. In a later genetic analysis, a missense DCLRE1C variant was associated with V-gene and J-gene trimming of TCR beta chains, and the association was replicated in an independent cohort. A group of highly shared sequence variants was considered likely to be a technical artifact of the sequencing pipeline. According to a later genetic analysis, donors in an Asian-associated ancestry cluster had fewer N-insertions in productive TCRs than the approximately 710-donor mean. In a later analysis, over 15,000 TCR beta sequences were associated with specific HLA alleles at a false discovery rate of 0.05. A further reported finding was that TCR beta sequences accurately predicted the HLA-A and HLA-B alleles for most subjects in the first cohort. Three of the identified cytomegalovirus-associated TCR beta chains were confirmed in vitro to be specific for cytomegalovirus antigens. Because HLA typing was unavailable for some donors at each locus, only the typed subset was used in association tests. Strong co-occurrence of HLA alleles, especially DR and DQ, made assigning TCR associations to individual alleles difficult. According to a later analysis, most CMV-associated TCR beta chains appeared to be HLA-restricted, and the HLA associations seemed to be driven largely by CMV exposure. Around 16 rarely observed V segments, including chromosome 9 orphons, were excluded from the earlier analysis of a few hundred of the donors because counts were too low. In a later analysis, the rate of TCR association differed among HLA loci, with DRB1 alleles having the most associated TCRs and HLA-C alleles having the fewest. According to a later analysis, parvovirus B19, influenza, CMV and Epstein-Barr virus appeared linked to several top co-occurrence clusters.

This clonotype was obtained from a middle-aged woman in good health and CMV-seropositive. Sequencing was carried out using PBMCs. The V and J genes are TRBV4-2 and TRBJ2-3; TRBD2 matches 15 bases in the middle. The sequenced DNA: TGTGCCAGCAGCCCAGGGACTAGCGGGGGGTCCACAGATACGCAGTATTTT. Its protein is CASSPGTSGGSTDTQYF.